This is a list of T cell receptor beta chains from one sample in a study of brain T cells in children with intractable seizures. TCRdb's copy holds only in-frame clones and misses some; the assay was immunoSEQ multiplex PCR. The sample records 70,000 to 90,000 clones, around 93% being singletons. This sample comprised peripheral blood, obtained at surgery. These TCRs come from a boy younger than two with tuberous sclerosis and intractable seizures. CDR3s include the opening cysteine and the closing phenylalanine or tryptophan. D genes are given only for firm matches. For some rows the clone size is stated as once, few or many, or as a class when expanded; others skip it.

NA | TRBJ2-7 | TRBV6-5 | 15 | once | CASSYGWGESYEQYF | TGTGCCAGCAGTTACGGGTGGGGCGAATCCTACGAGCAGTACTTC
NA | TRBJ2-5 | TRBV5-1 | 16 | NA | CASTLVGPGPQETQYF | TGCGCCAGCACGTTGGTGGGGCCGGGGCCCCAAGAGACCCAGTACTTC
TRBD2 | TRBJ2-2 | TRBV7-3 | 17 | NA | CASSTASSGVNTGELFF | TGTGCCAGCAGCACCGCCTCTAGCGGGGTTAACACCGGGGAGCTGTTTTTT
TRBD1 | TRBJ2-5 | TRBV7-9 | 16 | NA | CASSPGDRGNQETQYF | TGTGCCAGCAGCCCGGGGGACAGGGGGAACCAAGAGACCCAGTACTTC
NA | TRBJ2-7 | TRBV9 | 16 | once | CASSVSGAGVPDEQYF | TGTGCCAGCAGCGTATCCGGCGCTGGGGTTCCCGACGAGCAGTACTTC
NA | TRBJ1-4 | TRBV30 | 13 | NA | CAWRTATNEKLFF | TGTGCCTGGAGGACAGCAACTAATGAAAAACTGTTTTTT
NA | TRBJ1-2 | TRBV30 | 14 | NA | CAWRVDRLHYGYTF | TGTGCCTGGAGAGTGGACAGACTACACTATGGCTACACCTTC
NA | TRBJ2-1 | TRBV24-1 | 13 | NA | CATSVPPSDEQFF | TGTGCCACCAGTGTCCCTCCTTCCGATGAGCAGTTCTTC
NA | TRBJ1-2 | TRBV12-3/TRBV12-4 | 13 | NA | CASSLATNYGYTF | TGTGCCAGCAGTTTAGCGACGAACTATGGCTACACCTTC
NA | TRBJ2-7 | TRBV6-5 | 12 | NA | CASSPQGYEQYF | TGTGCCAGCAGTCCGCAGGGCTACGAGCAGTACTTC
NA | TRBJ1-1 | TRBV19 | 14 | NA | CASNTGGMNTEAFF | TGTGCCTCAAACACGGGGGGGATGAACACTGAAGCTTTCTTT
TRBD2 | TRBJ2-1 | TRBV19 | 15 | NA | CASSVSGSSYNEQFF | TGTGCCAGTAGTGTTAGCGGGAGCTCCTACAATGAGCAGTTCTTC
NA | TRBJ1-4 | TRBV7-9 | 15 | NA | CASSRKVATNEKLFF | TGTGCCAGCAGCCGCAAGGTTGCAACTAATGAAAAACTGTTTTTT
NA | TRBJ1-5 | TRBV6-1 | 15 | NA | CASSERAHSNQPQHF | TGTGCCAGCAGTGAACGGGCTCATAGCAATCAGCCCCAGCATTTT
TRBD1 | TRBJ1-1 | TRBV18 | 14 | NA | CASSETGENTEAFF | TGTGCCAGCTCAGAGACAGGGGAAAACACTGAAGCTTTCTTT
TRBD1 | TRBJ1-2 | TRBV4-1 | 16 | NA | CASSQGISGTGGKYTF | TGCGCCAGCAGCCAAGGGATCTCCGGGACAGGGGGCAAGTATACCTTC
NA | TRBJ1-6 | TRBV5-1 | 15 | NA | CASSETGEYNSPLHF | TGCGCCAGCAGCGAAACAGGTGAATATAATTCACCCCTCCACTTT
NA | TRBJ2-3 | TRBV5-4 | 14 | once | CASSLAPQTDTQYF | TGTGCCAGCAGCTTGGCCCCGCAGACAGATACGCAGTATTTT
TRBD2 | TRBJ2-1 | TRBV20-1 | 14 | NA | CSASNLAGDYEQFF | TGCAGTGCTAGTAACCTAGCGGGAGACTATGAGCAGTTCTTC
TRBD2 | TRBJ2-1 | TRBV7-9 | 19 | NA | CASSPRGLAGKAAYNEQFF | TGTGCCAGCAGCCCGCGCGGGCTAGCGGGAAAAGCTGCCTACAATGAGCAGTTCTTC
TRBD1 | TRBJ2-7 | TRBV2 | 13 | NA | CASGWDRVYEQYF | TGTGCCAGCGGCTGGGACAGAGTCTACGAGCAGTACTTC
NA | TRBJ1-1 | TRBV20-1 | 11 | NA | CSARENTEAFF | TGCAGTGCTAGGGAAAACACTGAAGCTTTCTTT
TRBD1 | TRBJ1-1 | TRBV6-6 | 13 | NA | CASSWDSNTEAFF | TGTGCCAGCAGTTGGGACAGCAACACTGAAGCTTTCTTT
TRBD1 | TRBJ2-2 | TRBV7-9 | 16 | NA | CASSPNRDRGPGELFF | TGTGCCAGCAGCCCGAACCGGGACAGGGGTCCCGGGGAGCTGTTTTTT
TRBD1 | TRBJ2-1 | TRBV4-1 | 15 | NA | CASSQQGATYNEQFF | TGCGCCAGCAGCCAACAGGGGGCCACCTACAATGAGCAGTTCTTC
NA | TRBJ1-2 | TRBV20-1 | 11 | NA | CSASIGNGYTF | TGCAGTGCTAGTATAGGCAACGGCTACACCTTC
TRBD1 | TRBJ2-2 | TRBV6-5 | 14 | NA | CASIQTGDTGELFF | TGTGCCAGCATCCAAACAGGGGACACCGGGGAGCTGTTTTTT
NA | TRBJ2-3 | TRBV9 | 12 | NA | CASSVSTDTQYF | TGTGCCAGCAGCGTAAGCACAGATACGCAGTATTTT
NA | TRBJ1-3 | TRBV7-6 | 15 | NA | CASSLYLSSGNTIYF | TGTGCCAGCAGCCTATACTTAAGCTCTGGAAACACCATATATTTT
NA | TRBJ1-5 | TRBV6-2/TRBV6-3 | 11 | NA | CASSQGQPQHF | TGTGCCAGCAGCCAGGGTCAGCCCCAGCATTTT
TRBD2 | TRBJ2-3 | TRBV10-1 | 14 | NA | CASSQRGGPDTQYF | TGCGCCAGCAGTCAGCGGGGGGGCCCCGATACGCAGTATTTT
NA | TRBJ1-1 | TRBV2 | 13 | NA | CASSQTGNTEAFF | TGTGCCAGCAGCCAGACAGGAAACACTGAAGCTTTCTTT
NA | TRBJ2-1 | TRBV11-2 | 14 | NA | CASSLGGRGSEQFF | TGTGCCAGCAGCTTAGGAGGTCGTGGGTCGGAGCAGTTCTTC
TRBD2 | TRBJ2-7 | TRBV7-2 | 17 | NA | CASSLGYPGTSGGATYF | TGTGCCAGCAGCTTAGGGTATCCCGGGACTAGCGGGGGGGCGACGTACTTC
NA | TRBJ1-1 | TRBV5-1 | 14 | few | CASSLWGGNTEAFF | TGCGCCAGCAGCTTGTGGGGTGGGAACACTGAAGCTTTCTTT
NA | TRBJ1-1 | TRBV7-2 | 14 | NA | CASIQGMGHSKAFF | TGTGCCAGCATCCAGGGTATGGGCCATTCAAAAGCTTTCTTT
NA | TRBJ1-6 | TRBV11-3 | 15 | NA | CASSLSGSYNSPLHF | TGTGCCAGCAGCTTATCCGGCTCCTATAATTCACCCCTCCACTTT
TRBD2 | TRBJ2-3 | TRBV6-4 | 15 | NA | CASSEVSGSTDTQYF | TGTGCCAGCAGTGAGGTTAGCGGGAGCACAGATACGCAGTATTTT
NA | TRBJ2-4 | TRBV24-1 | 13 | NA | CATSDPSGDIQYF | TGTGCCACCAGTGACCCTTCCGGCGATATTCAGTACTTC
NA | TRBJ1-1 | TRBV7-9 | 11 | NA | CASSLDVRAFF | TGTGCCAGCAGCTTAGACGTCCGCGCTTTCTTT
NA | TRBJ1-2 | TRBV13 | 15 | NA | CASSFGRLDHYGYTF | TGTGCCAGCAGCTTCGGACGGTTGGATCACTATGGCTACACCTTC
NA | TRBJ1-4 | TRBV4-2 | 16 | once | CASSMTPGGRSEKLFF | TGTGCCAGCAGCATGACCCCCGGGGGGCGCAGTGAAAAACTGTTTTTT
NA | TRBJ2-3 | TRBV7-2 | 13 | NA | CASARVHTDTQYF | TGTGCCAGCGCGAGGGTACACACAGATACGCAGTATTTT
TRBD1 | TRBJ1-3 | TRBV5-5 | 13 | NA | CASSLAGGYTIYF | TGTGCCAGCAGCTTGGCAGGGGGATACACCATATATTTT
NA | TRBJ1-1 | TRBV7-9 | 17 | few | CASSSLSGHPSNTEAFF | TGTGCCAGCAGCTCCCTTTCGGGACACCCATCGAACACTGAAGCTTTCTTT
NA | TRBJ2-6 | TRBV6-6 | 16 | once | CASSYFGSSGANVLTF | TGTGCCAGCAGTTACTTCGGCTCCTCTGGGGCCAACGTCCTGACTTTC